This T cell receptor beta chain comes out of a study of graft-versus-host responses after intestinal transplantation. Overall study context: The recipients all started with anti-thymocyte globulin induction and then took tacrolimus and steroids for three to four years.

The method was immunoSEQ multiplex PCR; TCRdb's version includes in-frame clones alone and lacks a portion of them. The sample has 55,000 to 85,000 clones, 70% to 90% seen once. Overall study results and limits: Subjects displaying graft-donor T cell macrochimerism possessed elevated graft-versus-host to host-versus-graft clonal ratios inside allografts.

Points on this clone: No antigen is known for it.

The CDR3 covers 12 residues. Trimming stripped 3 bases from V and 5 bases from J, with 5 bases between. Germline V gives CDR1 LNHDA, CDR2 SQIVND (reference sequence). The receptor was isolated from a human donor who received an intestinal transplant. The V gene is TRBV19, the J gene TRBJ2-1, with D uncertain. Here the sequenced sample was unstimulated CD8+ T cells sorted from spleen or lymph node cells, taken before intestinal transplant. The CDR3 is CASSMSDNEQFF. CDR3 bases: TGTGCCAGTAGTATGTCAGACAATGAGCAGTTCTTC.